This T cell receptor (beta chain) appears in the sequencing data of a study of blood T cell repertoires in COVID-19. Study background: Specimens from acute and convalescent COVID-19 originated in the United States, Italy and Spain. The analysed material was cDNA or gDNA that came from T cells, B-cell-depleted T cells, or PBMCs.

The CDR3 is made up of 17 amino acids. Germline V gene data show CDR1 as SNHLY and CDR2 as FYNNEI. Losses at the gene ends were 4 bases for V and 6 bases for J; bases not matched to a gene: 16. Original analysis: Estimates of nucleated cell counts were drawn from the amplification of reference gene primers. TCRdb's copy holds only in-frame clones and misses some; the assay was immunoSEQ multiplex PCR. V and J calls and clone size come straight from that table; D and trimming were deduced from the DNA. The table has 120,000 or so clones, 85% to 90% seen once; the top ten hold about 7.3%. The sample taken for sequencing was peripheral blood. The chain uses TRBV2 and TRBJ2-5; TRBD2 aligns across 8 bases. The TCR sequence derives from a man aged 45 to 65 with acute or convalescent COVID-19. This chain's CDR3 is CASSAQSMRGASQTQYF. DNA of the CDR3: TGTGCCAGCAGTGCCCAATCCATGCGGGGGGCTAGCCAGACCCAGTACTTC.